This T cell receptor beta chain emerged from a study of T cells in women clearing cervical HPV infection. About the study: Controls' single incident HPV16 infection cleared within 12 months without precancer. Case blood drawn at lesion detection; control blood after infection cleared.

CDR1 DFQATT and CDR2 SNEGSKA come from the germline V gene (reference sequence). This CDR3 contains 13 residues. With V trimmed by 5 bases and J by 2 bases, 5 bases remained unmatched. As to this clone: The read ends 3 residues early relative to the CDR3; the germline J gene fills the gap. This specimen includes other DNA sequences encoding the same CDR3.

Profiling relied on immunoSEQ multiplex PCR, and the TCRdb table lists in-frame clones only, not all of them. The clone table shows 15,000 or so clones, with the ten largest holding roughly 20%. The specimen was blood buffy coat. The TCR was taken from a woman aged 18-70 years with a cervical HPV16 infection that either progressed to CIN3+ or cleared (not recorded which). The chain recombines TRBV20-1 with TRBJ1-2, with 7 bases that match TRBD1. The covered CDR3 bases are TGCAGTGCTCACACACAGGGGAACTATGGC. Protein product: CSAHTQGNYG. The whole CDR3 is CSAHTQGNYGYTF.